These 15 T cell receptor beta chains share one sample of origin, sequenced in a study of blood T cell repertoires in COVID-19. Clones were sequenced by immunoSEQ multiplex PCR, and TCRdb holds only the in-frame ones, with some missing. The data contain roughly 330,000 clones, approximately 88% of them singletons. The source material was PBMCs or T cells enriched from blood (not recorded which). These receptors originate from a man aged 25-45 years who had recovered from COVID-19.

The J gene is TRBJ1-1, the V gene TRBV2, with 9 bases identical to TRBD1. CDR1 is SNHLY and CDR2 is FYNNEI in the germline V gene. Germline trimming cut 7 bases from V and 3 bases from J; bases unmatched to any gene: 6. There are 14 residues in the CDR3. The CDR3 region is CASTIGTGYTEAFF. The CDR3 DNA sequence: TGTGCCAGCACCATCGGGACAGGGTACACTGAAGCTTTCTTT.

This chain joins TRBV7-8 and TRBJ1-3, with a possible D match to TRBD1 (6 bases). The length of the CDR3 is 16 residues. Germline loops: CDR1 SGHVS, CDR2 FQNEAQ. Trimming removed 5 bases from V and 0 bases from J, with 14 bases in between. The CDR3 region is CASSPQTGISGNTIYF. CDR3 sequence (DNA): TGTGCCAGCAGCCCTCAAACAGGGATCTCTGGAAACACCATATATTTT.

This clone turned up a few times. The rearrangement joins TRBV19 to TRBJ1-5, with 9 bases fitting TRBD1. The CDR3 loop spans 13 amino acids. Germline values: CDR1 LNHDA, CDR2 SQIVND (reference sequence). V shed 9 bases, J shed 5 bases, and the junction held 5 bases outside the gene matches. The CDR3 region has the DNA TGTGCCAGCCGGGACAGGGACTATCAGCCCCAGCATTTT. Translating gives CASRDRDYQPQHF. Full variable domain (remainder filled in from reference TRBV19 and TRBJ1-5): DGGITQSPKYLFRKEGQNVTLSCEQNLNHDAMYWYRQDPGQGLRLIYYSQIVNDFQKGDIAEGYSVSREKKESFPLTVTSAQKNPTAFYLCASRDRDYQPQHFGDGTRLSIL.

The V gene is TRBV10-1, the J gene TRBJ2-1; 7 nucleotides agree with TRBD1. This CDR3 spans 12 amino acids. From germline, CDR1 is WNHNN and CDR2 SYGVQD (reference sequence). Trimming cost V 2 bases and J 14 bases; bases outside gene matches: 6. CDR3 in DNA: TGCGCCAGCAGTGAGGGTTCCGACAGGGAGTTCTTC. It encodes CASSEGSDREFF.

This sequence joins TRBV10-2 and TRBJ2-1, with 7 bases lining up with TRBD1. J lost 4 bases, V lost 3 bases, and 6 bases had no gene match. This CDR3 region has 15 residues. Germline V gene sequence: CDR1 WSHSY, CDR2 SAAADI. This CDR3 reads CASSEKGADYNEQFF. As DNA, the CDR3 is TGCGCCAGCAGTGAAAAGGGGGCAGATTACAATGAGCAGTTCTTC.

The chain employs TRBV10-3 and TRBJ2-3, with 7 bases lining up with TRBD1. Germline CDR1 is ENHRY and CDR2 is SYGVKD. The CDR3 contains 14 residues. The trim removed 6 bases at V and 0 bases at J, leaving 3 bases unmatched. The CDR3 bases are TGTGCCATCAGCGACAGGGCTAGCACAGATACGCAGTATTTT. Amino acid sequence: CAISDRASTDTQYF.

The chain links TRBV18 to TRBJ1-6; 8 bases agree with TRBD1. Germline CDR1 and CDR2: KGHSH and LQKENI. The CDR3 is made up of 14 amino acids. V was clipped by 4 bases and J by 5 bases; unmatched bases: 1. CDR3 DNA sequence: TGTGCCAGCTCACAGACAGGGGATAATTCACCCCTCCACTTT. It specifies CASSQTGDNSPLHF.

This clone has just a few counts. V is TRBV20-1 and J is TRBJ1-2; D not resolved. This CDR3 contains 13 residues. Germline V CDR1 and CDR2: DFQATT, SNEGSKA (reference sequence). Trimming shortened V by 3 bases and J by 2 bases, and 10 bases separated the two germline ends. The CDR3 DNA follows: TGCAGTGCTAGTAGGGAGCTCAACTATGGCTACACCTTC. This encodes CSASRELNYGYTF.

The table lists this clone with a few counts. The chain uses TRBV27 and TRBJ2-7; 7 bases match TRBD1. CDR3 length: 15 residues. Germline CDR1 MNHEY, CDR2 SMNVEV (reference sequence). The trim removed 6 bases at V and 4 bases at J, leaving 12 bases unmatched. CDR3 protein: CASRSRFTGAYEQYF. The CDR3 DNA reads TGTGCCAGCAGGTCCCGGTTCACAGGGGCTTACGAGCAGTACTTC.

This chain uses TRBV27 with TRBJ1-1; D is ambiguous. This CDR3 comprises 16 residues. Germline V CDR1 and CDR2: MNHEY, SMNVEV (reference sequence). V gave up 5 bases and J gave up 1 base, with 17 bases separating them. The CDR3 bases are TGTGCCAGCAGTCGACGGACTGATTGGGGGAACACTGAAGCTTTCTTT. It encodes CASSRRTDWGNTEAFF.

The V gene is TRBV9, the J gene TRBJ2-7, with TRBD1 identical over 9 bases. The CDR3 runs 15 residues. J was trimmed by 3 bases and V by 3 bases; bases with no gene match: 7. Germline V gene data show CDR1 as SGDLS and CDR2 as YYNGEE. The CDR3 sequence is CASSAWTGADYEQYF. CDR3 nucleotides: TGTGCCAGCAGCGCTTGGACAGGGGCGGACTACGAGCAGTACTTC.

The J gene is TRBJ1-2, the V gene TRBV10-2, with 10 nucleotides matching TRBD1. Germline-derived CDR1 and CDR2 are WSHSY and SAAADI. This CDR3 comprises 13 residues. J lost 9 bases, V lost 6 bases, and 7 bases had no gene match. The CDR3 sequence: CASSGTGDGRYTF. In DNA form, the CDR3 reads TGCGCCAGCAGCGGGACAGGGGACGGGCGCTACACCTTC.

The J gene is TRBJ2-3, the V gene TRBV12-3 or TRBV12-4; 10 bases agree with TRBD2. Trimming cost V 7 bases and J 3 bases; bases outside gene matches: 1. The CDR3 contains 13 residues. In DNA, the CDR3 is TGTGCCAGCAAGCGGGGGGGGACAGATACGCAGTATTTT. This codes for CASKRGGTDTQYF.

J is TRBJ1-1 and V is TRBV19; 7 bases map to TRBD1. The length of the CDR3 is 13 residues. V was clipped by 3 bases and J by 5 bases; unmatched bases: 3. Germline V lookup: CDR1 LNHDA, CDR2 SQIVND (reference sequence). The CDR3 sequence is CASSMRGPTEAFF. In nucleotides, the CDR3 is TGTGCCAGTAGTATGAGGGGGCCAACTGAAGCTTTCTTT.

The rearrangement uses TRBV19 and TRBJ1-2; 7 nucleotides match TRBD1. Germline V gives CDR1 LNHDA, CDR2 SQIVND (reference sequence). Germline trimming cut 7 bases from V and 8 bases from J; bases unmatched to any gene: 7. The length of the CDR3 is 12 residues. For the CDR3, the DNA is TGTGCCAGTACCCCGACAGGGCAAGGCTACACCTTC. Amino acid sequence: CASTPTGQGYTF.